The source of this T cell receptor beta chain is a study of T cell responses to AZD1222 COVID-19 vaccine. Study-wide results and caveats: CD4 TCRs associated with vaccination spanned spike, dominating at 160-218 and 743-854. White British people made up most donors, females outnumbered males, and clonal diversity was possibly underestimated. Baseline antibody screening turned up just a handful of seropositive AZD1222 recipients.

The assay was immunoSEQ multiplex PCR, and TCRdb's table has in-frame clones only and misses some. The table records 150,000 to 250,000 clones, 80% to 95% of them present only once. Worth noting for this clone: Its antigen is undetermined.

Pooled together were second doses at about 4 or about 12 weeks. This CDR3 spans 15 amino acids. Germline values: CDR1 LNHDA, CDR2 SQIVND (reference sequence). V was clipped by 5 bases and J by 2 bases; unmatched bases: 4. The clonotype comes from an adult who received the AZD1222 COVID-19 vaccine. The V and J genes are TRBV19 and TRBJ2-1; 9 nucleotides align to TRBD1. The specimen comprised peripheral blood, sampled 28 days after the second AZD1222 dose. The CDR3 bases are TGTGCCAGTAGTGCCGGGACAGGGACCTACAATGAGCAGTTCTTC. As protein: CASSAGTGTYNEQFF.